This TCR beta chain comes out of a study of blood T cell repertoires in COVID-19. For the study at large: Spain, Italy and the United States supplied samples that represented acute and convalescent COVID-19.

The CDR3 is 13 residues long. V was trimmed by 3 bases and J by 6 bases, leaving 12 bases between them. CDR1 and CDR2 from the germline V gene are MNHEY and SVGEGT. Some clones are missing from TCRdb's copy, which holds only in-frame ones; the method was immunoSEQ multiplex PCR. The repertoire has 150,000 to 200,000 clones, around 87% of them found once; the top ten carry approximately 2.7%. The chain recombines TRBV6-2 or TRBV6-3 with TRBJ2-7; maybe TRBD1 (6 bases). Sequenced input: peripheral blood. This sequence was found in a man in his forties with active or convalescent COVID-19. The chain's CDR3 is CASSYWQGSEQYF. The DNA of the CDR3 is TGTGCCAGCAGTTATTGGCAGGGGAGCGAGCAGTACTTC.